Following are 10 T cell receptor beta chains from one sample sequenced in a study of neoadjuvant anti-PD-1 for oral cavity cancer. As to time point: after neoadjuvant nivolumab, at surgical resection. Assay used: immunoSEQ multiplex PCR; TCRdb lists only in-frame clones, some missing. The table shows tens of thousands of clones, with 25% to 30% occurring only once. The sequences come from tumor tissue, collected after nivolumab (anti-PD-1) treatment. The receptors were gathered from a person aged 35-79 years with oral cavity squamous cell carcinoma.

The chain uses TRBV7-8 and TRBJ2-2; D possibly corresponds to TRBD2 (6 bases). Germline V gives CDR1 SGHVS, CDR2 FQNEAQ. CDR3 length: 16 residues. The V gene lost 2 bases and the J gene lost 1 base, with 11 bases spanning the gap. CDR3 loop: CASSLTGTLNTGELFF. The CDR3 region has the DNA TGTGCCAGCAGCTTAACCGGGACTCTGAACACCGGGGAGCTGTTTTTT.

The gene calls are TRBV11-3 and TRBJ2-7; 7 bases align to TRBD2. The CDR3 totals 14 residues. Per the germline V gene, CDR1 is SGHNT and CDR2 is YENEEA. Germline trimming cut 1 base from V and 2 bases from J; bases unmatched to any gene: 2. CDR3 amino acids: CASSLGEGAYEQYF. The DNA of the CDR3 is TGTGCCAGCAGCTTAGGGGAGGGAGCCTACGAGCAGTACTTC.

V usage is TRBV30 and J usage is TRBJ2-1; possible D gene TRBD2, 7 bases. Germline values: CDR1 GTSNPN, CDR2 SVGIG (reference sequence). Trimming shortened V by 3 bases and J by 1 base, and 10 bases separated the two germline ends. CDR3 size: 14 residues. CDR3 protein: CAWRGGLSYNEQFF. In DNA, the CDR3 is TGTGCCTGGAGGGGGGGGCTATCCTACAATGAGCAGTTCTTC.

This clone appeared a few times. This chain connects TRBV6-6 to TRBJ2-5; TRBD2 might be the D (6 bases). V dropped 1 base and J dropped 0 bases, with 6 bases sitting between them. The CDR3 contains 14 residues. The germline CDR1 and CDR2 sequences are MNHNY and SVGAGI (reference sequence). The CDR3, as DNA: TGTGCCAGCAGTTACTGGGACTACCAAGAGACCCAGTACTTC. Translated, it gives CASSYWDYQETQYF.

V and J are TRBV2 and TRBJ2-7; 11 bases are shared with TRBD1. The CDR3 spans 14 residues. Germline CDR1 and CDR2: SNHLY and FYNNEI. Trimming removed 3 bases from V and 3 bases from J; junction bases left unmatched: 1. CDR3 protein: CASSDGTGGYEQYF. The CDR3 bases are TGTGCCAGCAGTGATGGGACAGGGGGCTACGAGCAGTACTTC. The variable domain in full, with the rest retrieved from reference TRBV2 and TRBJ2-7, is EPEVTQTPSHQVTQMGQEVILRCVPISNHLYFYWYRQILGQKVEFLVSFYNNEISEKSEIFDDQFSVERPDGSNFTLKIRSTKLEDSAMYFCASSDGTGGYEQYFGPGTRLTVT.

This chain links TRBV9 with TRBJ1-3; unclear D gene. In germline, CDR1 is SGDLS, CDR2 YYNGEE. Deletions cut 0 bases from V and 0 bases from J, with 7 bases between. CDR3 length: 15 amino acids. The CDR3 here is CASSVGPYSGNTIYF. The CDR3 DNA follows: TGTGCCAGCAGCGTAGGCCCGTACTCTGGAAACACCATATATTTT.

Remarks on this clone: Distinct nucleotide sequences in the sample also encode this CDR3. The chain couples TRBV29-1 to TRBJ2-1; D is perhaps TRBD1 or TRBD2 (6 bases each). Looked up from germline, CDR1 is SQVTM and CDR2 is ANQGSEA. The length of the CDR3 is 13 residues. The chain's CDR3 is CSVKWGALGEQFF. The CDR3 coding sequence is TGCAGTGTCAAATGGGGGGCCTTAGGTGAGCAGTTCTTC.

This clone was counted ten times or more. The chain has TRBV10-2 and TRBJ1-2; D uncertain. The CDR3 extends over 12 amino acids. Germline V gene data show CDR1 as WSHSY and CDR2 as SAAADI. The ends were cut back, 5 bases at V and 3 bases at J, with 7 bases in the middle. The CDR3 DNA reads as TGCGCCAGCAGTACTGGCGACTATGGCTACACCTTC. It translates to CASSTGDYGYTF.

This clone was detected many times. This sequence joins TRBV7-3 and TRBJ2-5, with 7 bases aligning to TRBD2. This CDR3 contains 14 residues. The ends lost 5 bases at V and 7 bases at J; junction bases unmatched: 10. Germline CDR1 reads SGHTA; CDR2 reads FQGTGA. CDR3: CASSHGTQRGTQYF. The CDR3, as DNA: TGTGCCAGCAGCCATGGGACCCAGCGGGGGACCCAGTACTTC.

This chain connects TRBV27 to TRBJ2-3; no firm D call. The CDR3 contains 13 residues. The V and J ends lost 5 bases and 1 base respectively, with 7 bases between them. The germline V gene encodes CDR1 MNHEY and CDR2 SMNVEV (reference sequence). The CDR3, as DNA: TGTGCCAGCAGTCGGGTAGGCACAGATACGCAGTATTTT. This sequence encodes CASSRVGTDTQYF.